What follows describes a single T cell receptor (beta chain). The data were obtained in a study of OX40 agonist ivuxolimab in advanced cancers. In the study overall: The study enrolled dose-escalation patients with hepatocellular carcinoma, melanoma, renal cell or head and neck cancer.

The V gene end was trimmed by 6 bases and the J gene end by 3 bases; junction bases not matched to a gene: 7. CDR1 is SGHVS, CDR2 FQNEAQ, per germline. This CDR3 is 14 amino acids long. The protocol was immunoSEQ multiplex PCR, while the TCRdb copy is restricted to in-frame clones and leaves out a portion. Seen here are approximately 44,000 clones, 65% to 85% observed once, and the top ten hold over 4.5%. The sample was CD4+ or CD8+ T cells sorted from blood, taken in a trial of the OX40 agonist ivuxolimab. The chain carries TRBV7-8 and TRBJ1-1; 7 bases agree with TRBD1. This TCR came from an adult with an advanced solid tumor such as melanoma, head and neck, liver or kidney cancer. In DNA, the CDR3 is TGTGCCAGCAGGCGAACAGGGGTCTACACTGAAGCTTTCTTT. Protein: CASRRTGVYTEAFF.